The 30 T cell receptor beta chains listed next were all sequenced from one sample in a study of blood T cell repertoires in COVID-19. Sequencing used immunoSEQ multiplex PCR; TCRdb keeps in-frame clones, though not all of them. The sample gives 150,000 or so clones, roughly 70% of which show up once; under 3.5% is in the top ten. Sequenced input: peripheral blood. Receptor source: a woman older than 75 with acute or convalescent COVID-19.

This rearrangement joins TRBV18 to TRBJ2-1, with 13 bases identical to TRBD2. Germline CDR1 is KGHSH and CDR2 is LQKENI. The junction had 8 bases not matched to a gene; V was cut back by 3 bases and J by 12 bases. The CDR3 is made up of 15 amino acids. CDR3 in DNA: TGTGCCAGCTCACCGCCGGGACTAGCGGGATCTGGGCAGTTCTTC. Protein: CASSPPGLAGSGQFF.

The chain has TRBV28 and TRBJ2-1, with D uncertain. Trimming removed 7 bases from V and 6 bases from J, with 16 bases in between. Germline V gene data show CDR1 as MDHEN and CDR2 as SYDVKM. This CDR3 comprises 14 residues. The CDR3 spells CASTVPRYRNEQFF. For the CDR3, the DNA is TGTGCCAGCACCGTTCCCAGGTATCGCAATGAGCAGTTCTTC.

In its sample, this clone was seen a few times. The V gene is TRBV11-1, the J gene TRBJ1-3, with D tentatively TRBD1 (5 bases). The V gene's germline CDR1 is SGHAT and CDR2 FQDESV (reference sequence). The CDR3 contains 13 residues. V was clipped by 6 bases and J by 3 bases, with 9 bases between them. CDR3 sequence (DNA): TGTGCCAGCAGTTCCGACAGTGGAAACACCATATATTTT. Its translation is CASSSDSGNTIYF.

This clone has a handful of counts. The CDR3 here is CAWIRDSYNEQFF. The DNA of the CDR3 is TGTGCCTGGATACGGGATTCCTACAATGAGCAGTTCTTC. The chain combines TRBV30 with TRBJ2-1; maybe TRBD2 (5 bases). V was shortened by 4 bases and J by 1 base, with 8 bases between the two germline ends. This CDR3 region has 13 residues. Germline CDR1 and CDR2: GTSNPN and SVGIG (reference sequence).

CDR3 in DNA: TGTGCCAGCAAGGCTAGCGGGAGTATAAACATTCAGTACTTC. Encoded protein: CASKASGSINIQYF. This sequence joins TRBV6-5 and TRBJ2-4; TRBD2 matches 10 bases. The J segment lost 6 bases and the V segment lost 7 bases, leaving 6 bases of the junction unmatched. This CDR3 contains 14 residues. CDR1 and CDR2 (germline): MNHEY, SVGAGI.

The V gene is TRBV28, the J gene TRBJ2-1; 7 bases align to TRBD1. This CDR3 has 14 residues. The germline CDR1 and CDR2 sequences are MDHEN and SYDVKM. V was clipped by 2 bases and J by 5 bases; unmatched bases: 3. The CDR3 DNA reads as TGTGCCAGCAGTTTAGTGGACAGGCACAATGAGCAGTTCTTC. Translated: CASSLVDRHNEQFF.

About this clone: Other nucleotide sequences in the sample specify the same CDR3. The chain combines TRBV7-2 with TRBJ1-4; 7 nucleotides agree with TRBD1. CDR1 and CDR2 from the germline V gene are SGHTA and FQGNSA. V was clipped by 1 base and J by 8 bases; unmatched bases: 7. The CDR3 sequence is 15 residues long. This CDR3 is CASSLGGQGGEKLFF. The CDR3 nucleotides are TGTGCCAGCAGCTTAGGCGGGCAGGGGGGAGAAAAACTGTTTTTT.

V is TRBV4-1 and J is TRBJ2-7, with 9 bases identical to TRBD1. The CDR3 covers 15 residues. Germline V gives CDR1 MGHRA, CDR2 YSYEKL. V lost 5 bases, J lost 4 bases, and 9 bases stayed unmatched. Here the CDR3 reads CASSWGEDRGYEQYF. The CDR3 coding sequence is TGCGCCAGCAGCTGGGGAGAGGACAGGGGTTACGAGCAGTACTTC.

The CDR3 sequence: CASSSSDRATTGELFF. DNA for the CDR3: TGTGCCAGCAGCTCCTCTGACAGGGCGACCACCGGGGAGCTGTTTTTT. The chain combines TRBV7-9 with TRBJ2-2, with 7 bases fitting TRBD1. V gave up 4 bases and J gave up 4 bases; unmatched junction bases: 9. The CDR3 loop spans 16 amino acids. The germline CDR1 and CDR2 sequences are SEHNR and FQNEAQ (reference sequence). Combining the CDR3 with reference TRBV7-9 and TRBJ2-2 gives the whole variable domain DTGVSQNPRHKITKRGQNVTFRCDPISEHNRLYWYRQTLGQGPEFLTYFQNEAQLEKSRLLSDRFSAERPKGSFSTLEIQRTEQGDSAMYLCASSSSDRATTGELFFGEGSRLTVL.

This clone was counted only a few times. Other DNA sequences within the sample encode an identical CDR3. DNA of the CDR3: TGCGCCAGCAGCTTGGGACCAGGGAACTATGGCTACACCTTC. Translated: CASSLGPGNYGYTF. The chain links TRBV5-1 to TRBJ1-2; tentatively, D is TRBD1 (5 bases). Germline V gene data show CDR1 as SGHRS and CDR2 as YFSETQ. The length of the CDR3 is 14 residues. Deletions cut 0 bases from V and 2 bases from J, with 8 bases between.

This chain's CDR3 is CASSRLAGGSETQYF. DNA for the CDR3: TGTGCCAGCAGTAGACTAGCGGGAGGATCAGAGACCCAGTACTTC. V and J are TRBV25-1 and TRBJ2-5; 13 bases line up with TRBD2. Per germline, CDR1 MGHDK and CDR2 SYGVNS. V lost 5 bases and J lost 4; bases outside the gene matches: 4. This CDR3 contains 15 residues.

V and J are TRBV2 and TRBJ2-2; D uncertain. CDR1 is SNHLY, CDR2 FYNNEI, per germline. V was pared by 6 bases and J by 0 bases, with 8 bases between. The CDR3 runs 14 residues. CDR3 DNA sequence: TGTGCCAGCAGCCAGTTACCGAACACCGGGGAGCTGTTTTTT. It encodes CASSQLPNTGELFF.

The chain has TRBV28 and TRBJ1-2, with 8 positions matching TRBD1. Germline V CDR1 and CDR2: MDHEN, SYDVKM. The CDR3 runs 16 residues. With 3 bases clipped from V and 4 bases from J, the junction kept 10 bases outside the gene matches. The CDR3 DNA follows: TGTGCCAGCAGTTTCTTGGCAGGGGGCGCGAGCTATGGCTACACCTTC. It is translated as CASSFLAGGASYGYTF.

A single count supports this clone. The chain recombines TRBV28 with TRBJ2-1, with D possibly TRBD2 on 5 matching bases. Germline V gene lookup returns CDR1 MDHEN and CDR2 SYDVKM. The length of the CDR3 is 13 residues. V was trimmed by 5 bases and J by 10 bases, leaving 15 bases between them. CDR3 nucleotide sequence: TGTGCCAGCAGTCCGCTAGCCCGGGCGGAGCAGTTCTTC. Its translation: CASSPLARAEQFF.

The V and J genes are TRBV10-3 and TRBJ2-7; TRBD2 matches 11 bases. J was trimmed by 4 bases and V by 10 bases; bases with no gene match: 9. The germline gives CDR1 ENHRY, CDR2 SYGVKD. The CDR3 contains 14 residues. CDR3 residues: CATGTSGVGYEQYF. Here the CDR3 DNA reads TGTGCCACGGGGACTAGCGGAGTGGGGTACGAGCAGTACTTC.

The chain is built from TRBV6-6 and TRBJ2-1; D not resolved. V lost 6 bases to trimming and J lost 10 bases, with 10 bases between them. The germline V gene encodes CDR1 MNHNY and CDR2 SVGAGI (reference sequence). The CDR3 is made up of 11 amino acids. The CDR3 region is CASSPRWEQFF. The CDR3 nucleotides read TGTGCCAGCAGCCCCAGATGGGAGCAGTTCTTC.

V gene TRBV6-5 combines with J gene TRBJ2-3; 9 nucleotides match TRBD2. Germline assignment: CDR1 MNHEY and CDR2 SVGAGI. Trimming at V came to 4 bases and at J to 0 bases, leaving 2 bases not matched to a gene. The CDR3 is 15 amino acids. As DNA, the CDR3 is TGTGCCAGCAGTTTAGCGGGAGAGAGCACAGATACGCAGTATTTT. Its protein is CASSLAGESTDTQYF.

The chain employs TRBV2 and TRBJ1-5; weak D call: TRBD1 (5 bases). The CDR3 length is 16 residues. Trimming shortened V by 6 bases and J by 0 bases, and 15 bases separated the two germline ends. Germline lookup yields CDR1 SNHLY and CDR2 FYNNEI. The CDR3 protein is CASRASQGYSNQPQHF. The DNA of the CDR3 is TGTGCCAGCAGGGCTTCCCAGGGTTATAGCAATCAGCCCCAGCATTTT. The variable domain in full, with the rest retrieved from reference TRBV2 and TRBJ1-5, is EPEVTQTPSHQVTQMGQEVILRCVPISNHLYFYWYRQILGQKVEFLVSFYNNEISEKSEIFDDQFSVERPDGSNFTLKIRSTKLEDSAMYFCASRASQGYSNQPQHFGDGTRLSIL.

The CDR3 region has the DNA TGTGCCAGCAGTGAAGCGCCGGGGGAGCAGTACTTC. This translates into CASSEAPGEQYF. This chain connects TRBV2 to TRBJ2-7, with D maybe TRBD2 (5 bases). Trimming took off 0 bases at V and 7 bases at J, with 7 bases between the two ends. From germline, CDR1 is SNHLY and CDR2 FYNNEI. The CDR3 covers 12 residues.

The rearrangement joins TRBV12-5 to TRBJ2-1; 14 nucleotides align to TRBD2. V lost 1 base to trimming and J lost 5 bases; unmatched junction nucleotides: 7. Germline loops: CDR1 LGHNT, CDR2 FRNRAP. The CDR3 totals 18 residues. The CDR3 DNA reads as TGTGCTAGTGGTTTGGCAAGGACTAGCGGGAGGTTCGACAATGAGCAGTTCTTC. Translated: CASGLARTSGRFDNEQFF.

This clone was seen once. DNA of the CDR3: TGCGCCAGCAGCTTCGGACAGGGATTACAAGAGACCCAGTACTTC. It is translated as CASSFGQGLQETQYF. The J gene is TRBJ2-5, the V gene TRBV5-1; TRBD1 matches 8 bases. Germline V gene sequence: CDR1 SGHRS, CDR2 YFSETQ. CDR3 length: 15 residues. J was trimmed by 2 bases and V by 2 bases; bases with no gene match: 5.

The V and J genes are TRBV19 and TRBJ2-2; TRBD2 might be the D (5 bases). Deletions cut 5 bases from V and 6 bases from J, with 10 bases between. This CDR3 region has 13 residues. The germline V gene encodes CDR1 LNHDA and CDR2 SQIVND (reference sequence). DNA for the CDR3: TGTGCCAGTAGTGAAAGGGAGTCCGGGGAGCTGTTTTTT. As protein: CASSERESGELFF.

This CDR3 reads CASLNPGGVSDTQYF. The CDR3 bases are TGTGCCAGTCTCAATCCGGGGGGGGTTTCGGATACGCAGTATTTT. The rearrangement joins TRBV28 to TRBJ2-3; 8 bases agree with TRBD2. J was trimmed by 6 bases and V by 9 bases; bases with no gene match: 14. The CDR3 has 15 amino acids. The V gene's germline CDR1 is MDHEN and CDR2 SYDVKM.

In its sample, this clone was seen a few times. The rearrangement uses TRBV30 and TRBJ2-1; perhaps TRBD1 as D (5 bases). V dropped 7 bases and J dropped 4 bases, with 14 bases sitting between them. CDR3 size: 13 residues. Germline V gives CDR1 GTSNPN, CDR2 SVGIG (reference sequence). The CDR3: CASRWGNYNEQFF. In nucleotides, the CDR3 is TGTGCCTCGCGCTGGGGCAATTACAATGAGCAGTTCTTC.

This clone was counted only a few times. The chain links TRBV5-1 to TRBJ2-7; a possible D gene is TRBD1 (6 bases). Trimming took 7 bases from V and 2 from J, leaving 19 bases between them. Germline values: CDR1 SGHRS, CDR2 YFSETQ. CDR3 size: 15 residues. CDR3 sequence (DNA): TGCGCCAGCGCTCAGGGGCAGGACCCTACCTACGAGCAGTACTTC. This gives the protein CASAQGQDPTYEQYF.

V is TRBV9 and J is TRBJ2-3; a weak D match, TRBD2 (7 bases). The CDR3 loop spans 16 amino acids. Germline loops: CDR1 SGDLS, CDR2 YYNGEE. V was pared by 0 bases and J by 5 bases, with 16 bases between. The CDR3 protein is CASSVASGGAGDTQYF. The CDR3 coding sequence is TGTGCCAGCAGCGTAGCATCGGGGGGCGCTGGAGATACGCAGTATTTT. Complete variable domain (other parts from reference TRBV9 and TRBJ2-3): DSGVTQTPKHLITATGQRVTLRCSPRSGDLSVYWYQQSLDQGLQFLIQYYNGEERAKGNILERFSAQQFPDLHSELNLSSLELGDSALYFCASSVASGGAGDTQYFGPGTRLTVL.

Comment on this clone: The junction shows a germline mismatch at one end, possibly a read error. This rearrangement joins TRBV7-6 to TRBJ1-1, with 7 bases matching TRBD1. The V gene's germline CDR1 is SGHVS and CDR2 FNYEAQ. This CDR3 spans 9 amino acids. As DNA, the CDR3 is TGTGCCAGCACCGTGACAGGGCCCTTT. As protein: CASTVTGPF.

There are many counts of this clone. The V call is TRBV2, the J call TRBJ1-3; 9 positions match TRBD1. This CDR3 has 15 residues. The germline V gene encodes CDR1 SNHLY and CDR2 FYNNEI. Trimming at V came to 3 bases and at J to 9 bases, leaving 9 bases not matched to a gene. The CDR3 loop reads CASSDGQGFSGTIYF. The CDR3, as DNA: TGTGCCAGCAGTGACGGACAGGGGTTCTCTGGCACCATATATTTT.

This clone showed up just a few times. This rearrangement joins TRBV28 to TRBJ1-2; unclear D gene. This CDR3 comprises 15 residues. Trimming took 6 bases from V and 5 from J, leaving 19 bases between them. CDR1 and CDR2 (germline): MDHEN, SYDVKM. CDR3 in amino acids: CASRRVEVRTYGYTF. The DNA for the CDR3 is TGTGCCAGCAGACGTGTCGAAGTTCGGACTTATGGCTACACCTTC.

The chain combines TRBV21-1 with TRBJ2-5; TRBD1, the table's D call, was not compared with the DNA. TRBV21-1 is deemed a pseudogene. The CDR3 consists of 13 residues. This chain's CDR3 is CATEHREQETQYF. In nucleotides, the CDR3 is TGTGCCACTGAACACAGGGAACAAGAGACCCAGTACTTC.